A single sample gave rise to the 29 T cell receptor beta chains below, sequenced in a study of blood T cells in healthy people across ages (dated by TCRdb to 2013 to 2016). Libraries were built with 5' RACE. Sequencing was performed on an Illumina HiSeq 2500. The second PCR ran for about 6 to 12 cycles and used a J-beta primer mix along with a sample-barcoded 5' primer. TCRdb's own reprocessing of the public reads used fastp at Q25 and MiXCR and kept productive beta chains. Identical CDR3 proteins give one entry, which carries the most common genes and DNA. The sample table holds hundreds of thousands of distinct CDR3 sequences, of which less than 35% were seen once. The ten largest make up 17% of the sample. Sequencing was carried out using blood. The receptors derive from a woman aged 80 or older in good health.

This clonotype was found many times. The CDR3 protein is CASSSLATLPETQYF. CDR3 nucleotide sequence: TGTGCCAGCAGCTCCCTAGCAACACTACCGGAGACCCAGTACTTC. V usage is TRBV6-1 and J usage is TRBJ2-5; perhaps TRBD2 as D (5 bases). Germline V lookup: CDR1 MNHNS, CDR2 SASEGT. Trimming took off 6 bases at V and 5 bases at J, with 19 bases between the two ends. There are 15 residues in the CDR3.

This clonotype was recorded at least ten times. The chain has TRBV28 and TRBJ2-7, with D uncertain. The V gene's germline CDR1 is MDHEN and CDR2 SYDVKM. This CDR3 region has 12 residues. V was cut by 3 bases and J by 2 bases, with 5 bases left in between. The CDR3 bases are TGTGCCAGCAGTTTGTATACCTACGAGCAGTACTTC. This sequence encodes CASSLYTYEQYF.

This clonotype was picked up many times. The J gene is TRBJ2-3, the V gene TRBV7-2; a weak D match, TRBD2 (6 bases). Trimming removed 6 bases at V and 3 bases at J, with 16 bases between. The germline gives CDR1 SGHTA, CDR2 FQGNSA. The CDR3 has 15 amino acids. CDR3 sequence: CASRPRLGATDTQYF. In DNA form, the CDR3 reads TGTGCCAGCAGGCCGAGACTAGGGGCTACAGATACGCAGTATTTT.

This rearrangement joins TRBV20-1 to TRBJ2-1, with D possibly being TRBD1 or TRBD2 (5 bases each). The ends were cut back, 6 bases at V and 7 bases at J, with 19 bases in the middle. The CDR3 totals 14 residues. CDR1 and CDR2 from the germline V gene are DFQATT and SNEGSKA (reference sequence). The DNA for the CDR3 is TGCAGTGCCCGAAGAGGGGAGAGGGGAAATGAGCAGTTCTTC. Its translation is CSARRGERGNEQFF.

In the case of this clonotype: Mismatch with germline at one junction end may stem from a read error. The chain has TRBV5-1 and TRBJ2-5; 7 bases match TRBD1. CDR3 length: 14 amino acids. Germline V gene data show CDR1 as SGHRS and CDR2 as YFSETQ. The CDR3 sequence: CASNLGQLQETQYF. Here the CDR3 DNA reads TGCGCCAGCAACTTGGGACAGCTTCAAGAGACCCAGTACTTC.

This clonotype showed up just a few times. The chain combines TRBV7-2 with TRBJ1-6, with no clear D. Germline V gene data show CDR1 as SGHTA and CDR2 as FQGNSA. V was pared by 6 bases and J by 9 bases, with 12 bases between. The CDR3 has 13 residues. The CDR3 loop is CASSPRRSSPLHF. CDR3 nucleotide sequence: TGTGCCAGCAGTCCACGGCGGAGTTCACCCCTCCACTTT.

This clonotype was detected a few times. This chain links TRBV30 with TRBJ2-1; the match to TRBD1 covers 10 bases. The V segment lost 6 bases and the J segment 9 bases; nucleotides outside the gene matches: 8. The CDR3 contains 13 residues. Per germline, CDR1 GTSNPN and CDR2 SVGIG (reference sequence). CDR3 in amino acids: CACHSGTGVEQFF. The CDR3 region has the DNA TGTGCCTGCCACTCCGGGACAGGGGTTGAGCAGTTCTTC. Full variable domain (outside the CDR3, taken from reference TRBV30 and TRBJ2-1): SQTIHQWPATLVQPVGSPLSLECTVEGTSNPNLYWYRQAAGRGLQLLFYSVGIGQISSEVPQNLSASRPQDRQFILSSKKLLLSDSGFYLCACHSGTGVEQFFGPGTRLTVL.

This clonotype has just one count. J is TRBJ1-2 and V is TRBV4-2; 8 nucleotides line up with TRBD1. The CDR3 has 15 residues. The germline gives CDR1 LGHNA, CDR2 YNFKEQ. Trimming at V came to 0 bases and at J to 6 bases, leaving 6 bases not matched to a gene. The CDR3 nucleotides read TGTGCCAGCAGCCAAGATTTTAACAGGGGGAATGGCTACACCTTC. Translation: CASSQDFNRGNGYTF.

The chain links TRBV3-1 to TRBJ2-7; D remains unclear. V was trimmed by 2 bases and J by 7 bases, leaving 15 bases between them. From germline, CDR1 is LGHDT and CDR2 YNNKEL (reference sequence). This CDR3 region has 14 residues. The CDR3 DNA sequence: TGTGCCAGCAGCCAACGTTTGGCGTCTGGGGAGCAGTACTTC. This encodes CASSQRLASGEQYF.

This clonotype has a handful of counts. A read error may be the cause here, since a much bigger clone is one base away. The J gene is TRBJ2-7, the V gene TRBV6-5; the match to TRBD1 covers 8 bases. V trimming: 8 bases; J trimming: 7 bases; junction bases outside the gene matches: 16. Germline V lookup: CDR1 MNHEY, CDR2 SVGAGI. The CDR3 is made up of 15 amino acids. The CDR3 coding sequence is TGTGCCAGCGCCCGGGTACAGGGGGATCACAATGAGCAGTACTTC. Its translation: CASARVQGDHNEQYF.

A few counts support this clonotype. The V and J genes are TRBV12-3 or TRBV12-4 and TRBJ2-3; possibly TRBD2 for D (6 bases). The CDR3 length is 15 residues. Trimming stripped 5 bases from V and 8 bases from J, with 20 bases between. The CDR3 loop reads CASSPRSGRAGTQYF. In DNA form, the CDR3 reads TGTGCCAGCAGTCCCCGGTCCGGGAGAGCAGGTACGCAGTATTTT.

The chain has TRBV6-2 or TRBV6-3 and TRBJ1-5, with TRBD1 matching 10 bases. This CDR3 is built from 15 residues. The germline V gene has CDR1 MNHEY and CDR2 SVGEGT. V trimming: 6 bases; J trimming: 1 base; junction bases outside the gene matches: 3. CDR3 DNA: TGTGCCAGCAGGACAGGGGGCATGAGCAATCAGCCCCAGCATTTT. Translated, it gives CASRTGGMSNQPQHF.

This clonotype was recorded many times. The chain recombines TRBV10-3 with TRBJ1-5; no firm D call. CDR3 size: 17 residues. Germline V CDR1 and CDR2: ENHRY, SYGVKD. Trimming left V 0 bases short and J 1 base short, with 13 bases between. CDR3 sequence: CAISESKIELSNQPQHF. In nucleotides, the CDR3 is TGTGCCATCAGTGAGTCGAAGATTGAGTTAAGCAATCAGCCCCAGCATTTT.

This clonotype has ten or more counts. The DNA for the CDR3 is TGTGCCAGCAGTGAACAAGGCCTTCCTAGCACAGATACGCAGTATTTT. Encoded protein: CASSEQGLPSTDTQYF. This chain uses TRBV6-4 with TRBJ2-3, with D unresolved. The CDR3 consists of 16 residues. Between the trimmed V and J ends, which lost 3 bases and 0 bases, there was a span of 13 bases. Germline CDR1 reads MRHNA; CDR2 reads SNTAGT.

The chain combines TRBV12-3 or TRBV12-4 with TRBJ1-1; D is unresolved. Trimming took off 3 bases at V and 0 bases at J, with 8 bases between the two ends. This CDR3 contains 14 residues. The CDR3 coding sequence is TGTGCCAGCAGTTTGACACTCATGAACACTGAAGCTTTCTTT. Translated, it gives CASSLTLMNTEAFF.

The CDR3 nucleotides are TGTGCCAGCAGTTTAGGACTAGCGGGGTCACTGGGGACCCAGTACTTC. It codes for CASSLGLAGSLGTQYF. The rearrangement links TRBV27 to TRBJ2-5, with TRBD2 identical over 12 bases. The CDR3 length is 16 residues. V shed 2 bases, J shed 7 bases, and the junction held 8 bases outside the gene matches. CDR1 and CDR2 from the germline V gene are MNHEY and SMNVEV (reference sequence).

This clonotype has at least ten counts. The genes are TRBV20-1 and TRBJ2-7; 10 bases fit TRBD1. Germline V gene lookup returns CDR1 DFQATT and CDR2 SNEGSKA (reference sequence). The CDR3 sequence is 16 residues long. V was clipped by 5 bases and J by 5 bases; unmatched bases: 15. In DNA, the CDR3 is TGCAGTGCTGTTCCCGACAGGGGGCGCGGCAGGAACGAGCAGTACTTC. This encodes CSAVPDRGRGRNEQYF.

The CDR3 loop reads CSAPRLAGNADTQYF. CDR3 bases: TGCAGTGCTCCTAGACTAGCGGGGAACGCAGATACGCAGTATTTT. The chain is built from TRBV20-1 and TRBJ2-3; TRBD2 aligns across 11 bases. The CDR3 runs 15 residues. Looked up from germline, CDR1 is DFQATT and CDR2 is SNEGSKA (reference sequence). J lost 4 bases, V lost 5 bases, and 8 bases had no gene match.

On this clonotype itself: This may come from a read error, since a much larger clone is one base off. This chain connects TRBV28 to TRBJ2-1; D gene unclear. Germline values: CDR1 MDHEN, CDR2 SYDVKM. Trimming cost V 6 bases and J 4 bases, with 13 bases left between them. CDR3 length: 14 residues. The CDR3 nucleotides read TGTGCCAGCAGGTCCCCGACGAGATACAATGAGCAGTTCTTC. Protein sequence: CASRSPTRYNEQFF.

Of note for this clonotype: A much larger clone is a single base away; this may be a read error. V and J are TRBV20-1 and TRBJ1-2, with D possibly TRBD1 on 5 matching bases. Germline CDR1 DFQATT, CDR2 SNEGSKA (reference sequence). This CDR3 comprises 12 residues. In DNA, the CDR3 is TGCAGGGCTAGGGGCAGCAACTATGGCTACACCTTC. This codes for CRARGSNYGYTF.

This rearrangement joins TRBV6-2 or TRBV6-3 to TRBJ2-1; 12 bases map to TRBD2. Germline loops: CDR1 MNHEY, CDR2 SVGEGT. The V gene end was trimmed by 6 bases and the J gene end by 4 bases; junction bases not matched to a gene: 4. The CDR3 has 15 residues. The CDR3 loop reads CASRTLAGGYNEQFF. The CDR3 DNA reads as TGTGCCAGCAGAACTCTAGCGGGAGGGTACAATGAGCAGTTCTTC.

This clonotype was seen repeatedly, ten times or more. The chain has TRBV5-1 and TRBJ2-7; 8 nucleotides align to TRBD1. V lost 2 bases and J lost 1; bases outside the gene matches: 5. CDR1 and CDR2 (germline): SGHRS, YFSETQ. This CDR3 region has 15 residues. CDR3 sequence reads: CASSLIDRGSYEQYF. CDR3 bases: TGCGCCAGCAGCTTAATAGACAGGGGATCCTACGAGCAGTACTTC.

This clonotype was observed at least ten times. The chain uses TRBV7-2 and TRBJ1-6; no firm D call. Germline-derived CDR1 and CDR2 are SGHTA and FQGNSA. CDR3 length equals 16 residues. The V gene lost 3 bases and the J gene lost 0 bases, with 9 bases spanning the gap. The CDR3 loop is CASSLRPSSYNSPLHF. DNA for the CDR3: TGTGCCAGCAGCTTGCGGCCGAGCTCCTATAATTCACCCCTCCACTTT.

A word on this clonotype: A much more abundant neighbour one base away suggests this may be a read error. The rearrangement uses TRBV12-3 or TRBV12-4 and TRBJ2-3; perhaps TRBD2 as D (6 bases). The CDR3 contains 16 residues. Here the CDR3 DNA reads TGTGCCAGCAGTTTGGGGCGGGGAGATGGCGCAGATGCGCAGTATTTT. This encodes CASSLGRGDGADAQYF.

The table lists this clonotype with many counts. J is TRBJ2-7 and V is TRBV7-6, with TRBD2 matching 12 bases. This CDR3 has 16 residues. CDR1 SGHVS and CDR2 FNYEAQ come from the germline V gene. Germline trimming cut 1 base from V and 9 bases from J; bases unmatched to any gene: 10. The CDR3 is CASSLGSSGGAQLQYF. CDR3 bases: TGTGCCAGCAGCTTAGGGTCTAGCGGGGGGGCTCAGCTGCAGTACTTC.

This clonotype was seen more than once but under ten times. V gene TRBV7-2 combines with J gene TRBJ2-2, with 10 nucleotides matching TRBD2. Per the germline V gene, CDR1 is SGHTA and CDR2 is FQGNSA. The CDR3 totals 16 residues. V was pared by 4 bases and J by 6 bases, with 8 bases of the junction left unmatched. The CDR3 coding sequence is TGTGCCAGCAGCTACGGGAGCGGGGGGGGCCCCGGGGAGCTGTTTTTT. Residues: CASSYGSGGGPGELFF.

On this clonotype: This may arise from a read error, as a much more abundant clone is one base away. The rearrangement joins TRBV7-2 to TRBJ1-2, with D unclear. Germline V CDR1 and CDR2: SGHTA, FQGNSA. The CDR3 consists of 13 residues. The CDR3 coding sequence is TGTGCCGGCAGTGTTGGCTCTAACTATGGCTACACCTTC. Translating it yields CAGSVGSNYGYTF.

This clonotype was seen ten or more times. Here the CDR3 reads CATRVGSGGASSYNEQFF. CDR3 bases: TGTGCCACCCGGGTCGGTAGCGGGGGGGCCAGCTCCTACAATGAGCAGTTCTTC. The chain recombines TRBV15 with TRBJ2-1, with 11 bases that match TRBD2. The junction had 12 bases not matched to a gene; V was cut back by 8 bases and J by 0 bases. This CDR3 comprises 18 residues. The V gene's germline CDR1 is LNHNV and CDR2 YYDKDF (reference sequence).

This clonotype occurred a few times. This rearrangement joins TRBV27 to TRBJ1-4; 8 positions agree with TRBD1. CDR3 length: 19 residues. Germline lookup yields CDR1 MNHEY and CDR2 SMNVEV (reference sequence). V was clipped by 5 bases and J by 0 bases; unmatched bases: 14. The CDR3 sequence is CASSPFYVGQGATNEKLFF. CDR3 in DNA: TGTGCCAGCAGTCCCTTCTACGTCGGACAGGGAGCAACTAATGAAAAACTGTTTTTT.